Listed below are T cell receptor beta chains from one sample, sequenced in a study of cytomegalovirus exposure and HLA in healthy donors. Sequencing was performed with immunoSEQ multiplex PCR; in TCRdb, only in-frame clones are kept and a portion is missing. The table shows some 120,000 clones, with 79% occurring only once. Sequenced sample: PBMCs. The receptors come from a man aged 25-45 years in good health and CMV-seropositive. Each CDR3 is given with its conserved first and last residue. The D gene is left open where the match is weak. Size is omitted from some rows. Given values are once, few, many or a class for expanded clones.

TRBD2	NA	TRBV28	TRBJ2-2	CASSSPFSGRTNTGELFF	TGTGCCAGCAGTTCACCCTTTAGCGGGAGAACTAACACCGGGGAGCTGTTTTTT
NA	once	TRBV7-8	TRBJ1-2	CASSLMGSGTLYGYTF	TGTGCCAGCAGCTTAATGGGAAGTGGGACACTATATGGCTACACCTTC
NA	NA	TRBV7-9	TRBJ2-5	CARDPQGSETQYF	TGTGCCAGAGATCCTCAGGGATCGGAGACCCAGTACTTC
NA	once	TRBV7-9	TRBJ1-2	CSSSLGSAAHYGYTF	TGTTCCAGCAGCTTAGGTTCGGCAGCGCACTATGGCTACACCTTC
NA	NA	TRBV7-2	TRBJ2-5	CASSLRTRHLGETQYF	TGTGCCAGCAGCTTGCGGACTCGTCACCTTGGGGAGACCCAGTACTTC
NA	NA	TRBV4-3	TRBJ1-2	CASSQVGSSYGYTF	TGCGCCAGCAGCCAAGTGGGCTCCTCCTATGGCTACACCTTC
TRBD1	NA	TRBV30	TRBJ2-7	CAWSGDRVRDEQYF	TGTGCCTGGAGTGGGGACAGGGTAAGGGACGAGCAGTACTTC
NA	NA	TRBV11-3	TRBJ1-2	CASSPSGSVYGYTF	TGTGCCAGCAGCCCCTCCGGGTCAGTCTATGGCTACACCTTC
TRBD1	few	TRBV7-9	TRBJ1-5	CASSLSRTGVRQPQHF	TGTGCCAGCAGCTTGTCGAGAACAGGGGTAAGACAGCCCCAGCATTTT
NA	NA	TRBV10-2	TRBJ1-2	CASSAVGRGYGYTF	TGCGCCAGCAGTGCAGTTGGTAGGGGCTATGGCTACACCTTC
NA	NA	TRBV27	TRBJ2-3	CATRLGASTDTQYF	TGTGCTACCCGCTTGGGGGCTAGCACAGATACGCAGTATTTT
TRBD2	few	TRBV19	TRBJ2-3	CASSIDPAAGAGTDTQYF	TGTGCCAGTAGTATAGATCCAGCAGCGGGAGCAGGCACAGATACGCAGTATTTT
TRBD1	NA	TRBV7-2	TRBJ1-1	CASSYTGTATMNTEAFF	TGTGCCAGCAGCTACACCGGGACAGCGACTATGAACACTGAAGCTTTCTTT
NA	once	TRBV5-4	TRBJ2-5	CASSLEVSAQETQYF	TGTGCCAGCAGCTTGGAGGTCAGCGCTCAAGAGACCCAGTACTTC
NA	NA	TRBV5-4	TRBJ2-2	CASSVDNSAGELFF	TGTGCCAGCAGCGTAGACAATTCAGCCGGGGAGCTGTTTTTT
TRBD1	NA	TRBV7-3	TRBJ2-1	CASSLRQGVLNEQFF	TGTGCCAGCAGCTTAAGGCAGGGGGTCTTGAATGAGCAGTTCTTC
TRBD1	NA	TRBV9	TRBJ1-1	CASSVAPGGTEAFF	TGTGCCAGCAGCGTAGCCCCAGGGGGGACTGAAGCTTTCTTT
TRBD1	NA	TRBV2	TRBJ1-4	CASRPGQSNEKLFF	TGTGCCAGCAGGCCGGGACAGAGTAATGAAAAACTGTTTTTT